This T cell receptor beta chain was identified in a study of radiotherapy plus CTLA-4 blockade in lung cancer. A word on this clone: What it binds is not known.

Germline CDR1 and CDR2: GTSNPN and SVGIG (reference sequence). The ends were cut back, 4 bases at V and 4 bases at J, with 16 bases in the middle. The CDR3 sequence is 14 residues long. Study-level results: Early shifts in blood T cell clones, with interferon-beta, reportedly predicted response best.

Data came from immunoSEQ multiplex PCR; TCRdb stores just in-frame clones and leaves some out. The data hold over 85,000 clones, with 60% to 75% observed a single time. The sample was peripheral blood, taken from a patient treated with radiotherapy plus ipilimumab. The TCR comes from a human donor with non-small cell lung cancer who had a partial response to radiotherapy plus ipilimumab. Some clones in this sample may be carry-over from other donors' samples. J is TRBJ1-2 and V is TRBV30; D perhaps matches TRBD1 (6 bases). The CDR3 loop reads CAWTRDTGIYGYTF. The CDR3 DNA reads TGTGCCTGGACTCGGGACACCGGGATCTATGGCTACACCTTC.